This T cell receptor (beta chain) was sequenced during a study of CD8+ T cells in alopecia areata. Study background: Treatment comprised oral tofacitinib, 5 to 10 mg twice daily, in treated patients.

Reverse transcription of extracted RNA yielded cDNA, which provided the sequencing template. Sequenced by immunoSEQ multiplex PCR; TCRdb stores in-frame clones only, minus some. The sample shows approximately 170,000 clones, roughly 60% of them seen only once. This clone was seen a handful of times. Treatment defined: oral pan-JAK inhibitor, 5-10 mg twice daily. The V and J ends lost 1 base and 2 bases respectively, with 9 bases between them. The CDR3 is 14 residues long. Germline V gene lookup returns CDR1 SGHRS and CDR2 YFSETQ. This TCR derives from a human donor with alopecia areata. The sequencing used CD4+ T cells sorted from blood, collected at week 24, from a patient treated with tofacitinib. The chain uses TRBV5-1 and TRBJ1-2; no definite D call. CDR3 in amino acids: CASSLTRSNYGYTF. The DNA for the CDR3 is TGCGCCAGCAGCTTGACCAGATCCAACTATGGCTACACCTTC.